The clone carrying this T cell receptor (beta chain) has a handful of counts. As yet, its antigen is unknown. In TCRdb, the 5' RACE reads were re-called with MiXCR into one record per CDR3 protein. The sample consists of under 250,000 distinct CDR3 sequences, around 6.6% of them appearing once. Germline V lookup: CDR1 LGHDT, CDR2 YNNKEL (reference sequence). This CDR3 contains 15 residues. V gave up 0 bases and J gave up 10 bases, with 18 bases separating them. The data belong to a study of CD8 T cells in ankylosing spondylitis. Overall study results and limits: A TCR beta motif of seven or eight highly homologous variants appeared characteristic of ankylosing spondylitis blood.

This chain links TRBV3-1 with TRBJ1-2; D not certain. Specimen: blood, either unsorted or a sorted T cell fraction (not recorded which). The source is a male donor with ankylosing spondylitis. The CDR3 region is CASSQDYGSQDVYTF. CDR3 sequence (DNA): TGTGCCAGCAGCCAAGATTACGGGAGTCAAGATGTCTACACCTTC.